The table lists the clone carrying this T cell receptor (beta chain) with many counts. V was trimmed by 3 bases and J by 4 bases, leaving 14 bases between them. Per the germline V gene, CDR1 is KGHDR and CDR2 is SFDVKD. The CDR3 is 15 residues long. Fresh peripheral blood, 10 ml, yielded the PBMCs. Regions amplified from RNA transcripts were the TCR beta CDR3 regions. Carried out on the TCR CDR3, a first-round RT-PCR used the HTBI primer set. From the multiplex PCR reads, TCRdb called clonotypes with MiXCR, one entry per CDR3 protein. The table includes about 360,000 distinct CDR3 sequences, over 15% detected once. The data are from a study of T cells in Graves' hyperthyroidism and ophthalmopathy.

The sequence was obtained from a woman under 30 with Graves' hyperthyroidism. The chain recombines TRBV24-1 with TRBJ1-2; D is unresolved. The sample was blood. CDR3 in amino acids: CATSDTDGSGYGYTF. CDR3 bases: TGTGCCACCAGTGATACCGATGGTAGCGGCTATGGCTACACCTTC.